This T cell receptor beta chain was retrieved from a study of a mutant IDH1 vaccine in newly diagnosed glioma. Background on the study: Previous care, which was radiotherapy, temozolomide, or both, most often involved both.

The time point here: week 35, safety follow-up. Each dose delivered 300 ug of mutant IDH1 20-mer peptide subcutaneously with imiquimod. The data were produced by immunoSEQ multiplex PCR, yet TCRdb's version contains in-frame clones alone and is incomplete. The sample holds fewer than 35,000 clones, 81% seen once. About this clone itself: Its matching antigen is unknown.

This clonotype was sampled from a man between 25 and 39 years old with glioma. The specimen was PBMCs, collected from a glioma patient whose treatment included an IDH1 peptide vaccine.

CDR3 nucleotides: TGCAGCGTTTCCGTCGGACTAGCGGGGACCGGGGAGCTGTTTTTT. It translates to CSVSVGLAGTGELFF. The chain has TRBV29-1 and TRBJ2-2, with TRBD2 matching over 12 bases. Germline lookup yields CDR1 SQVTM and CDR2 ANQGSEA. V trimming: 5 bases; J trimming: 5 bases; junction bases outside the gene matches: 6. The CDR3 consists of 15 residues.